The 6 T cell receptor beta chains listed next were all sequenced from one sample in a study of blood T cells in healthy people across ages. Through a sample-barcoded 5' primer and a J-beta primer mix, a second PCR was run for roughly 7 to 12 cycles. MiXCR, applied by TCRdb to the 5' RACE reads, yields one record per CDR3 protein. Of fewer than 1,200,000 distinct CDR3 sequences detected, about 25% appear once; the ten largest clones hold approximately 0.75%. This sample also appeared in a second study, on T cells of mothers and their children.

Sequenced sample: blood. The source of these receptors is a girl under 10 years old in good health.

This chain's CDR3 is CASSPSPEMEAFF. In DNA form, the CDR3 reads TGTGCCAGCTCACCCAGCCCTGAGATGGAAGCTTTCTTT. The J gene is TRBJ1-1, the V gene TRBV18; D uncertain. CDR3 length: 13 residues. Germline CDR1 and CDR2: KGHSH and LQKENI. V was shortened by 3 bases and J by 8 bases, with 13 bases between the two germline ends.

This chain uses TRBV7-2 with TRBJ2-2; 16 bases are shared with TRBD2. The J segment lost 4 bases and the V segment lost 7 bases, leaving 3 bases of the junction unmatched. CDR1 and CDR2 (germline): SGHTA, FQGNSA. This CDR3 is built from 16 residues. The CDR3 here is CASTGTSGRATGELFF. As DNA, the CDR3 is TGTGCCAGCACCGGGACTAGCGGGAGGGCCACCGGGGAGCTGTTTTTT.

Only a few counts were recorded for this clonotype. The rearrangement uses TRBV29-1 and TRBJ2-1; D gene unclear. Between the trimmed V and J ends, which lost 0 bases and 10 bases, there was a span of 7 bases. CDR1 is SQVTM, CDR2 ANQGSEA, per germline. This CDR3 is 11 amino acids long. CDR3 bases: TGCAGCGTTGAAGATCAAAGGGAGCAGTTCTTC. Translating gives CSVEDQREQFF.

This clonotype was counted a few times. The CDR3 here is CASSFEQGRNEQFF. The CDR3 coding sequence is TGTGCCAGCAGTTTTGAGCAAGGGCGCAATGAGCAGTTCTTC. The chain uses TRBV12-3 or TRBV12-4 and TRBJ2-1; D is undetermined. Trimming removed 3 bases at V and 6 bases at J, with 12 bases between. This CDR3 spans 14 amino acids.

This clonotype was seen only a few times. The rearrangement links TRBV12-3 or TRBV12-4 to TRBJ1-4, with a tentative D call TRBD1 (6 bases). This CDR3 has 13 residues. V was shortened by 2 bases and J by 10 bases, with 11 bases between the two germline ends. The CDR3 loop is CASSLSGTRKLFF. In DNA, the CDR3 is TGTGCCAGCAGTTTATCTGGGACACGAAAACTGTTTTTT.

The CDR3 protein is CATSDDLRGYTF. The CDR3 DNA reads TGTGCCACCAGTGATGATCTGAGAGGCTACACCTTC. This rearrangement joins TRBV24-1 to TRBJ1-2; D remains unclear. In germline, CDR1 is KGHDR, CDR2 SFDVKD. The ends were cut back, 3 bases at V and 8 bases at J, with 9 bases in the middle. The CDR3 sequence is 12 residues long.